This T cell receptor (beta chain) originates from a study of cytomegalovirus exposure and HLA in healthy donors. Study observations and caveats: Among donors in an Asian-associated ancestry cluster, a later analysis reportedly found fewer N-insertions than the roughly 700-donor mean. Among the sequence variants, a highly shared cluster was likely an artifact of sequencing. Presence/absence analyses treated sequencing depth as roughly uniform across donors. Later on, analysis showed that most CMV-associated TCR beta chains appeared to be HLA-restricted.

Per the germline V gene, CDR1 is LNHNV and CDR2 is YYDKDF (reference sequence). The junction had 10 bases not matched to a gene; V was cut back by 2 bases and J by 2 bases. This CDR3 has 19 residues. A multiplex PCR was run with 60 Vbeta primers and 13 Jbeta primers. The table came from immunoSEQ multiplex PCR; TCRdb's copy has only in-frame clones and leaves some out. The repertoire holds tens of thousands of clones, about 70% seen once, with 10% to 11% in the top ten. Concerning this clone: What it recognizes is unknown.

This sequence was found in a woman in her 30s in good health and CMV-seronegative. This chain joins TRBV15 and TRBJ2-2; 11 bases match TRBD2. Sequenced sample: PBMCs. CDR3 in amino acids: CATSRTVLAGGDNTGELFF. CDR3 bases: TGTGCCACCAGCAGAACTGTTCTAGCGGGGGGTGATAACACCGGGGAGCTGTTTTTT.